A selection of T cell receptor beta chains follows, all from one sample in a study. TCRdb recomputed calls from the 5' RACE reads with MiXCR, one row per CDR3 protein. This table has nearly 55,000 distinct CDR3 sequences, about 24% appearing once. Specimen: tumor-infiltrating naive CD4+ T cells sorted from the breast tumor. All receptors derive from a female donor with breast cancer. CDR3s include the opening cysteine and the closing phenylalanine or tryptophan. The order of the fields is V gene, J gene, D gene, clone size, CDR3 protein, CDR3 DNA. The D gene is left open where the match is weak. Size tells how often a clone was seen (once, few, many) or the class of an expanded clone, and some rows leave it out.

TRBV5-1,TRBJ2-3,TRBD2,few,CASSKLAGDGTDTQYF,TGCGCCAGCTCCAAATTAGCGGGAGATGGCACAGATACGCAGTATTTT
TRBV12-3/TRBV12-4,TRBJ2-7,.,.,CASSLTFPGTPSYEQYF,TGTGCCAGCAGCCTGACATTCCCCGGGACTCCTTCCTACGAGCAGTACTTC
TRBV20-1,TRBJ2-7,.,.,CRALEDSGGEQYF,TGCAGGGCCCTTGAGGACTCGGGTGGGGAGCAGTACTTC
TRBV5-1,TRBJ2-5,.,many,CASRSQAQETQYF,TGCGCCAGCAGGTCCCAGGCTCAAGAGACCCAGTACTTC
TRBV18,TRBJ2-7,TRBD2,.,CASSPGLRTRPEYEQCF,TGTGCTAGCTCACCAGGACTTCGGACTAGACCTGAATACGAGCAGTGCTTC
TRBV5-1,TRBJ1-1,TRBD1,few,CASSLTGANTEAFF,TGCGCCAGCAGCTTGACAGGGGCGAACACTGAAGCTTTCTTT
TRBV6-2/TRBV6-3,TRBJ2-7,.,many,CASGQSSYEQYF,TGTGCCAGCGGGCAATCCTCCTACGAGCAGTACTTC
TRBV20-1,TRBJ2-7,.,many,CSARKSSYEQYF,TGCAGTGCTAGAAAGTCCTCCTACGAGCAGTACTTC
TRBV7-2,TRBJ2-3,.,many,CASSFYISTDTQYF,TGTGCCAGCAGCTTTTACATTAGCACAGATACGCAGTATTTT
TRBV3-1,TRBJ2-1,TRBD2,few,CASSPLAGRYNEQFF,TGTGCCAGCAGCCCTTTAGCGGGGAGATACAATGAGCAGTTCTTC
TRBV10-2,TRBJ2-2,TRBD2,.,CASILANNTGELFF,TGCGCCAGCATACTAGCGAATAACACCGGGGAGCTGTTTTTT
TRBV6-2/TRBV6-3,TRBJ2-5,.,.,CASSSGTQYF,TGTGCCAGCAGTTCGGGGACCCAGTACTTC
TRBV6-5,TRBJ1-2,.,medium-sized,CASSYDDRFYGYTF,TGTGCCAGCAGTTATGACGACAGGTTCTATGGCTACACCTTC
TRBV20-1,TRBJ2-3,TRBD2,.,CSAGGDGTDTQYF,TGCAGTGCTGGGGGGGACGGCACAGATACGCAGTATTTT
TRBV20-1,TRBJ1-5,.,.,CSVGYSNQPQHF,TGCAGTGTGGGATATAGCAATCAGCCCCAGCATTTT
TRBV12-5,TRBJ2-5,.,few,CASVHREGETQYF,TGTGCTAGTGTCCACAGAGAGGGAGAGACCCAGTACTTC
TRBV6-1,TRBJ1-2,.,few,CASSVDRLGYTF,TGTGCCAGCAGTGTCGACAGGCTTGGCTACACCTTC
TRBV20-1,TRBJ2-7,.,few,CSASSPLDAYEQYF,TGCAGTGCTAGTAGCCCACTAGACGCCTACGAGCAGTACTTC
TRBV2,TRBJ2-5,.,.,CASTVLETQYF,TGTGCCAGCACCGTTCTAGAGACCCAGTACTTC
TRBV5-1,TRBJ2-3,.,.,CASSFRGLLTDTQYF,TGCGCCAGCAGCTTCCGTGGACTCCTCACAGATACGCAGTATTTT
TRBV5-1,TRBJ1-4,TRBD1,.,CASSSGQGARLFF,TGCGCCAGCAGCTCGGGACAGGGGGCGAGACTGTTTTTT
TRBV28,TRBJ2-1,.,.,CASSLLQGRAFNEQFF,TGTGCCAGCAGTCTCCTCCAAGGCCGGGCGTTCAATGAGCAGTTCTTC
TRBV29-1,TRBJ2-7,TRBD2,.,CSAETSGSYEQYF,TGCAGCGCTGAGACTAGCGGCTCCTACGAGCAGTACTTC
TRBV29-1,TRBJ2-1,.,few,CSVLRDRNSYNEQFF,TGCAGCGTGCTCAGGGACCGAAACTCCTACAATGAGCAGTTCTTC
TRBV6-5,TRBJ1-6,.,many,CASSSLKSPLHF,TGTGCCAGCAGCTCCCTCAAGTCACCCCTCCACTTT
TRBV29-1,TRBJ1-2,.,.,CSVEGGTNYGYTF,TGCAGCGTTGAAGGGGGCACTAACTATGGTTACACCTTC
TRBV27,TRBJ2-7,TRBD2,.,CASSLGGVGYEQYF,TGTGCCAGCAGTTTGGGGGGGGTAGGTTACGAGCAGTACTTC
TRBV5-1,TRBJ1-2,TRBD1,few,CASSLAYETGKNYGYTF,TGCGCCAGCAGCTTGGCGTACGAGACAGGGAAAAACTATGGCTACACCTTC
TRBV5-1,TRBJ1-3,.,.,CASSSVSGGNTIYF,TGCGCCAGCAGCTCGGTCTCCGGTGGAAACACCATATATTTT
TRBV3-1,TRBJ1-2,.,few,CASSQRNVHGYTF,TGTGCCAGCAGCCAGCGGAATGTCCATGGCTACACCTTC
TRBV7-9,TRBJ2-5,TRBD1,.,CASSLGGQGETQYF,TGTGCCAGCAGCTTAGGCGGACAGGGAGAGACCCAGTACTTC
TRBV28,TRBJ1-5,.,.,CASSALRNSNQPQHF,TGTGCCAGCAGTGCCCTAAGGAATAGCAATCAGCCCCAGCATTTT
TRBV5-1,TRBJ1-2,.,few,CASSFDGYGYTF,TGCGCCAGCAGCTTCGACGGCTATGGCTACACCTTC
TRBV10-3,TRBJ1-2,.,many,CAISEIPVYGYTF,TGTGCCATCAGTGAGATTCCAGTCTATGGCTACACCTTC
TRBV5-1,TRBJ1-5,TRBD1,few,CASSFGDSNQPQHF,TGCGCCAGCAGCTTCGGGGACAGTAATCAGCCCCAGCATTTT
TRBV5-1,TRBJ2-1,.,few,CASSLPQGMRSYNEQFF,TGCGCCAGCAGCTTGCCTCAGGGTATGAGGTCCTACAATGAGCAGTTCTTC
TRBV30,TRBJ2-7,.,.,CAWSSRNEQYF,TGTGCCTGGAGCTCCAGGAACGAGCAGTACTTC
TRBV11-2,TRBJ2-1,TRBD2,.,CASRNIAGTKTNEQFF,TGTGCCAGCAGAAATATAGCGGGTACCAAGACGAATGAGCAGTTCTTC
TRBV3-1,TRBJ2-7,.,few,CASRDHSYEQYF,TGTGCCAGCAGGGACCACTCCTACGAGCAGTACTTC
TRBV15,TRBJ2-5,.,few,CATSRGGDGETQYF,TGTGCCACCAGCAGAGGGGGCGATGGGGAGACCCAGTACTTC
TRBV6-6,TRBJ2-7,.,few,CASSYRGGTYEQYF,TGTGCCAGCAGTTACCGCGGCGGTACCTACGAGCAGTACTTC
TRBV12-3/TRBV12-4,TRBJ2-3,TRBD2,few,CASSLSSGNTDTQYF,TGTGCCAGCAGTTTATCTAGCGGCAACACAGATACGCAGTATTTT
TRBV10-2,TRBJ2-1,.,.,CASRPQYNEQFF,TGCGCCAGCAGACCGCAGTACAATGAGCAGTTCTTC
TRBV7-2,TRBJ1-4,TRBD1,few,CASSADRAGMGQKLFF,TGTGCCAGCAGCGCGGACAGGGCGGGAATGGGGCAAAAACTGTTTTTT
TRBV12-3/TRBV12-4,TRBJ1-1,.,many,CASSLALTDRPEAFF,TGTGCCAGCAGTTTAGCGCTAACCGACAGACCTGAAGCTTTCTTT
TRBV12-3/TRBV12-4,TRBJ2-7,TRBD1,.,CASKDRAQSYEQYF,TGTGCCAGCAAAGACAGGGCTCAGTCCTACGAGCAGTACTTC
TRBV5-1,TRBJ1-5,TRBD1,many,CASSPTGSDQPQHF,TGCGCCAGCAGCCCGACAGGGTCCGATCAGCCCCAGCATTTT
TRBV3-1,TRBJ2-3,.,few,CASSLARTDTQYF,TGTGCCAGCAGCCTCGCGCGCACAGATACGCAGTATTTT
TRBV12-3/TRBV12-4,TRBJ1-5,.,.,CASSREGGFSNQPQHF,TGTGCCAGCAGCCGGGAGGGAGGGTTTAGCAATCAGCCCCAGCATTTT
TRBV19,TRBJ1-5,TRBD1,.,CASRGQGVNQPQHF,TGTGCCAGTAGGGGACAGGGCGTCAATCAGCCCCAGCATTTT
TRBV20-1,TRBJ2-7,TRBD2,many,CSVSGLAGSYEQYF,TGCAGTGTTTCGGGACTAGCGGGATCCTACGAGCAGTACTTC
TRBV24-1,TRBJ2-1,.,.,CATSEDGAHKQFF,TGTGCCACCAGTGAAGACGGAGCGCATAAGCAGTTCTTC